One T cell receptor (beta chain) is described in this entry. The data were taken from a study of blood T cell repertoires in COVID-19. Trimming left V 6 bases short and J 1 base short, with 3 bases between. From germline, CDR1 is MDHEN and CDR2 SYDVKM. CDR3 length: 11 residues. Sequenced by immunoSEQ multiplex PCR; TCRdb stores in-frame clones only, minus some. The repertoire holds just under 80,000 clones, roughly 80% seen once, with just over 35% in the top ten. This receptor was identified in a woman in her 70s with acute or convalescent COVID-19. J is TRBJ1-1 and V is TRBV28; D not certain. Specimen: peripheral blood. The DNA of the CDR3 is TGTGCCAGCAGCCAGAACACTGAAGCTTTCTTT. This encodes CASSQNTEAFF.